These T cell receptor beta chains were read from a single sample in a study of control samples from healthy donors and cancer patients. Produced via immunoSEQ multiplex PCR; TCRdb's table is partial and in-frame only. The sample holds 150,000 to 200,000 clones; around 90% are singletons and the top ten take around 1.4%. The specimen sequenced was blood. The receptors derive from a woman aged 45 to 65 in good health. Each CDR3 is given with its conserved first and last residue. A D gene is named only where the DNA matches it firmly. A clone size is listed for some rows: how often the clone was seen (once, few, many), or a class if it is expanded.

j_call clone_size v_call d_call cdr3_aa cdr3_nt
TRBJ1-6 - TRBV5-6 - CASSSGAWWQVNSPLHF TGTGCCAGCAGCTCCGGGGCGTGGTGGCAGGTTAATTCACCCCTCCACTTT
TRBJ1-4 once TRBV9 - CASSDGGGGLNEKLFF TGTGCCAGCAGCGACGGAGGCGGTGGCCTTAATGAAAAACTGTTTTTT
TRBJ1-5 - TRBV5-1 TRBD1 CASSLAEGAGQPQHF TGCGCCAGCAGCTTGGCCGAGGGGGCTGGTCAGCCCCAGCATTTT
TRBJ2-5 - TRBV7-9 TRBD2 CASSLARTSGRALETQYF TGTGCCAGCAGCTTAGCTAGGACTAGCGGGAGGGCCTTGGAGACCCAGTACTTC
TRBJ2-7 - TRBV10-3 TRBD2 CAIRGVSGGSYEQYF TGTGCCATCAGGGGGGTTAGCGGGGGTTCCTACGAGCAGTACTTC
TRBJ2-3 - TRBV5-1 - CASSLNPQTTDTQYF TGCGCCAGCAGCTTGAACCCTCAAACCACAGATACGCAGTATTTT
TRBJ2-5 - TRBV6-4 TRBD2 CASSRREGETQYF TGTGCCAGCAGTCGCAGGGAGGGAGAGACCCAGTACTTC
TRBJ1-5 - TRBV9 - CASSVLGNQPQHF TGTGCCAGCAGCGTACTCGGGAATCAGCCCCAGCATTTT
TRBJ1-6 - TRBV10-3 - CASLPQGGNSPLHF TGTGCCAGCCTTCCACAGGGAGGTAATTCACCCCTCCACTTT
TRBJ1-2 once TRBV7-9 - CASSPKGGAGYTF TGTGCCAGCAGCCCGAAGGGCGGAGCTGGCTACACCTTC
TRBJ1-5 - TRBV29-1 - CSVDGALSGAQHF TGCAGCGTTGATGGGGCCTTATCAGGAGCCCAGCATTTT
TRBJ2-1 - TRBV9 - CASSPGGEQFF TGTGCCAGCAGCCCCGGCGGTGAGCAGTTCTTC
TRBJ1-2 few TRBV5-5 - CASRGKGENYGYTF TGTGCCAGCAGGGGGAAGGGGGAGAACTATGGCTACACCTTC
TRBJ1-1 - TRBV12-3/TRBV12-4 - CASSREVFTEAFF TGTGCCAGCAGCCGTGAGGTTTTCACTGAAGCTTTCTTT
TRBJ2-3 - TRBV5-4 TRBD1 CASSPGQGAQKDTQYF TGTGCCAGCAGCCCGGGACAGGGGGCGCAGAAAGATACGCAGTATTTT
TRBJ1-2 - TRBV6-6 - CASSRVRGEGYTF TGTGCCAGCAGCCGGGTGAGGGGCGAAGGCTACACCTTC
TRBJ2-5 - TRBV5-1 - CASSLGGGWEETQYF TGCGCCAGCAGCTTGGGCGGGGGCTGGGAAGAGACCCAGTACTTC
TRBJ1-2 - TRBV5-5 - CASSLAREGIGSYTF TGTGCCAGCAGCTTGGCCCGGGAGGGGATCGGGAGCTACACCTTC
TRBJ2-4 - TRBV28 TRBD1 CASRSPRDRGDIQYF TGTGCCAGCAGGAGTCCTCGGGACAGGGGTGACATTCAGTACTTC
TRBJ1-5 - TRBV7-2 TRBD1 CASSLERGRFQPQHF TGTGCCAGCAGCTTAGAAAGGGGGCGCTTTCAGCCCCAGCATTTT
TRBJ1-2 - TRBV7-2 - CASSLGTTNYGYTF TGTGCCAGCAGCTTAGGGACAACTAACTATGGCTACACCTTC
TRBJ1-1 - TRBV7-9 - CASSFSLTGDTEAFF TGTGCCAGCAGCTTTAGTCTCACTGGAGACACTGAAGCTTTCTTT
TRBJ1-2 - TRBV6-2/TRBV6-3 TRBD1 CASSNQGDGYTF TGTGCCAGCAGTAATCAGGGGGATGGCTACACCTTC
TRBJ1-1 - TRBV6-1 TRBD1 CASSEQGATEAFF TGTGCCAGCAGTGAACAGGGGGCAACTGAAGCTTTCTTT
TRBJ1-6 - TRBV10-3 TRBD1 CAITQGGNSPLHF TGTGCCATCACGCAGGGGGGTAATTCACCCCTCCACTTT
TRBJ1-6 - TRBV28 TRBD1 CASSLGQGALHF TGTGCCAGCAGTTTAGGGCAGGGGGCCCTCCACTTT
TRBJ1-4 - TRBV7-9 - CASSLGQEAGEKLFF TGTGCCAGCAGTCTAGGCCAGGAGGCCGGTGAAAAACTGTTTTTT